These 28 T cell receptor beta chains came from one sample sequenced in a study of CXCR3-negative and CXCR3-positive naive CD8 T cells. Study-level findings and limits: Relative to CXCR3-negative naive cells, CXCR3-positive naive cells had more hydrophobic TRB CDR3s.

Which antigens these TCRs recognize remains unknown. The libraries of TRB cDNA were constructed through 5' RACE using UMI labels. For each CDR3 protein, TCRdb gives one entry from its re-call of the 5' RACE reads, without DNA. The sample features some 140,000 distinct CDR3 sequences, with 0.49% in its top ten. Input material: naive CXCR3+ CD8+ T cells from blood. The subset: CD45RO-CCR7+CD27+CD95- naive CD8+ T cells expressing CXCR3 (TNR3+). These receptors were collected from a human donor in good health. Some clones in this sample may be carry-over from other donors' samples.

The genes are TRBV5-5 and TRBJ2-5; TCRdb's assignment of TRBD1 cannot be checked, as there is no DNA. This CDR3 has 15 amino acids. Germline V gene sequence: CDR1 SGHKS, CDR2 YYEKEE (reference sequence). The CDR3 reads CASSEGRQLEETQYF.

The V call is TRBV7-9, the J call TRBJ2-2; TCRdb lists TRBD1, though no DNA is available to test this call. This CDR3 contains 16 residues. Germline V gene lookup returns CDR1 SEHNR and CDR2 FQNEAQ (reference sequence). This chain's CDR3 is CASSLLGQKVRGELFF. The full variable domain, its missing parts supplied by reference TRBV7-9 and TRBJ2-2, is DTGVSQNPRHKITKRGQNVTFRCDPISEHNRLYWYRQTLGQGPEFLTYFQNEAQLEKSRLLSDRFSAERPKGSFSTLEIQRTEQGDSAMYLCASSLLGQKVRGELFFGEGSRLTVL.

This rearrangement joins TRBV7-6 to TRBJ2-7; TCRdb's D gene call, TRBD1, goes unchecked for lack of DNA. Germline assignment: CDR1 SGHVS and CDR2 FNYEAQ. The CDR3 length is 16 residues. The CDR3 region is CASSLGGGTDSYEQYF.

The chain is built from TRBV29-1 and TRBJ1-5. Germline CDR1 and CDR2: SQVTM and ANQGSEA. The CDR3 is 14 residues long. The chain's CDR3 is CSVLTEGIDQPQHF. Full variable domain (outside the CDR3, taken from reference TRBV29-1 and TRBJ1-5): SAVISQKPSRDICQRGTSLTIQCQVDSQVTMMFWYRQQPGQSLTLIATANQGSEATYESGFVIDKFPISRPNLTFSTLTVSNMSPEDSSIYLCSVLTEGIDQPQHFGDGTRLSIL.

V gene TRBV15 combines with J gene TRBJ2-5; the D call of TRBD1 rests on TCRdb alone, since no DNA is present to check it. The length of the CDR3 is 17 residues. Germline CDR1 is LNHNV and CDR2 is YYDKDF (reference sequence). CDR3 residues: CATSRAGPEQSVETQYF.

The V and J genes are TRBV12-3 or TRBV12-4 and TRBJ1-2; without DNA, the TCRdb call of TRBD1 cannot be checked. The CDR3 loop spans 15 amino acids. CDR3 sequence reads: CASSFSPGRSYGYTF.

The chain links TRBV7-9 to TRBJ2-7; TCRdb designates TRBD2, a call that cannot be tested without DNA. This CDR3 spans 20 amino acids. Per the germline V gene, CDR1 is SEHNR and CDR2 is FQNEAQ (reference sequence). CDR3 region: CASTSPWELAGGLPGDEQYF.

The J gene is TRBJ2-7, the V gene TRBV5-6; TCRdb's D gene call, TRBD1, goes unchecked for lack of DNA. Germline V gene sequence: CDR1 SGHDT, CDR2 YYEEEE. The CDR3 has 14 amino acids. CDR3 residues: CASSTGQAHYEQYF.

This rearrangement joins TRBV12-3 or TRBV12-4 to TRBJ1-1. This CDR3 contains 13 residues. Here the CDR3 reads CASSLYQNTEAFF.

The chain links TRBV27 to TRBJ2-1; the TCRdb call, TRBD1, lacks DNA for checking. The CDR3 is 15 amino acids. The V gene's germline CDR1 is MNHEY and CDR2 SMNVEV (reference sequence). CDR3 region: CASSLHGGSYNEQFF.

The chain links TRBV7-9 to TRBJ1-1; TCRdb designates TRBD1, a call that cannot be tested without DNA. The germline CDR1 and CDR2 sequences are SEHNR and FQNEAQ (reference sequence). This CDR3 region has 14 residues. The CDR3 reads CASSPAGTKSEAFF.

The chain employs TRBV7-9 and TRBJ2-1; TCRdb designates TRBD2, a call that cannot be tested without DNA. Per germline, CDR1 SEHNR and CDR2 FQNEAQ (reference sequence). This CDR3 contains 16 residues. The CDR3 here is CASSLRTSGSYNEQFF.

This rearrangement joins TRBV6-6 to TRBJ1-2; the TCRdb D gene call, TRBD1, has no DNA to confirm it. The germline V gene has CDR1 MNHNY and CDR2 SVGAGI (reference sequence). CDR3 length: 13 residues. This chain's CDR3 is CASSYVRGQGYTF.

V and J are TRBV12-3 or TRBV12-4 and TRBJ2-5; TCRdb lists TRBD2, though no DNA is available to test this call. This CDR3 spans 13 amino acids. CDR3 sequence reads: CASSPGLAGGQYF.

This chain links TRBV20-1 with TRBJ1-5; the D call from TCRdb, TRBD1, cannot be confirmed without DNA. The CDR3 is 17 amino acids. Germline CDR1 DFQATT, CDR2 SNEGSKA (reference sequence). The CDR3 region is CSARRDRDSYSNQPQHF.

This chain joins TRBV12-3 or TRBV12-4 and TRBJ2-4; TCRdb picks TRBD1, but there is no DNA to check that call. The CDR3 covers 13 residues. Here the CDR3 reads CASSRPGVSLQYF.

The rearrangement links TRBV7-8 to TRBJ2-2; TCRdb outputs TRBD1, but without DNA this stays unchecked. Per germline, CDR1 SGHVS and CDR2 FQNEAQ. The length of the CDR3 is 19 residues. The chain's CDR3 is CASSPQLIPGYGDTGELFF.

The rearrangement links TRBV6-5 to TRBJ2-7; TCRdb selects TRBD1, and the lack of DNA leaves this call unchecked. This CDR3 is 17 amino acids long. Per the germline V gene, CDR1 is MNHEY and CDR2 is SVGAGI. CDR3 loop: CASSYSLGGQGSYEQYF.

The V call is TRBV5-1, the J call TRBJ1-2; lacking DNA, the TRBD1 call made by TCRdb goes unchecked. The CDR3 consists of 14 residues. Germline assignment: CDR1 SGHRS and CDR2 YFSETQ. CDR3 residues: CASSPRGGYGGYTF.

The rearrangement uses TRBV7-6 and TRBJ1-2. Per the germline V gene, CDR1 is SGHVS and CDR2 is FNYEAQ. This CDR3 comprises 13 residues. CDR3 in amino acids: CASSRHKNYGYTF. Full variable domain (missing parts from reference TRBV7-6 and TRBJ1-2): GAGVSQSPRYKVTKRGQDVALRCDPISGHVSLYWYRQALGQGPEFLTYFNYEAQQDKSGLPNDRFSAERPEGSISTLTIQRTEQRDSAMYRCASSRHKNYGYTFGSGTRLTVV.

The gene calls are TRBV10-3 and TRBJ1-2; the D gene TCRdb calls, TRBD1, cannot be checked with no DNA. This CDR3 is 15 amino acids long. Germline values: CDR1 ENHRY, CDR2 SYGVKD. CDR3 region: CAISERVTDRDGYTF.

The chain combines TRBV4-2 with TRBJ2-3; TCRdb calls TRBD1, which cannot be checked without DNA. Germline assignment: CDR1 LGHNA and CDR2 YNFKEQ. The CDR3 contains 15 residues. CDR3 protein: CASSQPGQGTDTQYF.

The chain has TRBV29-1 and TRBJ2-5; TCRdb's assignment of TRBD2 cannot be checked, as there is no DNA. The CDR3 has 15 amino acids. Germline V gives CDR1 SQVTM, CDR2 ANQGSEA. The CDR3 here is CSVKWGVAGGETQYF. Together with reference TRBV29-1 and TRBJ2-5, the CDR3 gives the full variable domain: SAVISQKPSRDICQRGTSLTIQCQVDSQVTMMFWYRQQPGQSLTLIATANQGSEATYESGFVIDKFPISRPNLTFSTLTVSNMSPEDSSIYLCSVKWGVAGGETQYFGPGTRLLVL.

The rearrangement uses TRBV29-1 and TRBJ2-1; checking the TCRdb D call of TRBD1 is not possible without DNA. Germline assignment: CDR1 SQVTM and CDR2 ANQGSEA. The CDR3 runs to 16 residues. Here the CDR3 reads CSVEDRDRGPYNEQFF.

The chain employs TRBV12-3 or TRBV12-4 and TRBJ1-2; the TRBD1 assignment by TCRdb is unverifiable without DNA. The CDR3 extends over 15 amino acids. The CDR3 reads CASSLSGADNYGYTF.

The chain joins TRBV7-8 to TRBJ2-7. Looked up from germline, CDR1 is SGHVS and CDR2 is FQNEAQ. The CDR3 has 12 amino acids. CDR3 region: CASSHRWDEQYF.

The gene calls are TRBV7-8 and TRBJ1-5; TCRdb returns TRBD1, unconfirmable since there is no DNA. The CDR3 is made up of 18 amino acids. CDR1 and CDR2 (germline): SGHVS, FQNEAQ. The CDR3 here is CASSLEISAGALNQPQHF.

The chain uses TRBV20-1 and TRBJ1-2; with no DNA, the TCRdb D assignment of TRBD1 cannot be verified. The CDR3 is made up of 14 amino acids. Germline values: CDR1 DFQATT, CDR2 SNEGSKA (reference sequence). The CDR3 is CSARPTGGNYGYTF.